Sequencing of this T cell receptor beta chain was carried out in a study of neurological immune-mediated disorders. This clonotype was found many times. One entry per CDR3 protein, called by TCRdb with MiXCR from the 5' RACE reads. The table includes roughly 44,000 distinct CDR3 sequences, about 6% detected once. As healthy controls, volunteers from a blood bank in Maryland, USA, were used. The CDR3 consists of 15 residues. The V gene's germline CDR1 is SGHNT and CDR2 YYREEE (reference sequence). With V trimmed by 2 bases and J by 7 bases, 6 bases remained unmatched. The chain recombines TRBV5-4 with TRBJ1-2; TRBD1 aligns across 12 bases. The source material was CD4+ T cells from blood. This receptor was identified in a woman between 40 and 55 years old in good health. The CDR3 DNA sequence: TGTGCCAGCAGCTTCCCGGGACAGGGGGCAGTTGGCTACACCTTC. Protein product: CASSFPGQGAVGYTF.